The present T cell receptor beta chain was sequenced within a study of T cells after yellow fever vaccination. A 5'RACE template-switching step, the method used to make TCR cDNA, added a universal primer site and UMIs. TCRdb re-derived calls from the 5' RACE reads in MiXCR, one entry per CDR3 protein. The repertoire holds about 170,000 distinct CDR3 sequences, with 11% as singletons. Concerning this clonotype itself: Its antigen is unidentified.

General study results and limits: High-abundance clonotypes from the bulk population could contaminate FACS-sorted repertoires. The booster saw the reappearance of most primary-vaccination clones (around 96% CD4, 88% CD8). The secondary response peaked faster, at day 5 versus 15, but was weaker.

CDR3 size: 15 residues. Trimming cost V 4 bases and J 4 bases, with 17 bases left between them. The V gene's germline CDR1 is MNHEY and CDR2 SVGAGI. This sequence joins TRBV6-5 and TRBJ2-7, with D tentatively TRBD1 (8 bases). The source material was CD8+ T cells sorted from PBMCs, sampled 15 days after the yellow fever booster vaccination. The origin of this receptor is a man in his late teens or twenties who received the YFV17D yellow fever vaccine. The CDR3 region is CASSLRGTGYYEQYF. The CDR3 DNA reads TGTGCCAGCAGTTTGCGGGGGACAGGCTATTACGAGCAGTACTTC.